This TCR beta chain was captured by sequencing in a study of CD8 T cells in Susac syndrome (dated 2019 in TCRdb). General notes on the study: Among the Susac syndrome patients who were sequenced, clinically active disease was present in six and clinical remission was observed in under ten. At blood withdrawal, Susac syndrome patients were either therapy-naive, taking corticosteroids (in some cases with IVIg as well), or taking IVIg alone. The study used repertoire sequencing to test whether antigen drove CD8+ T cell activation and differentiation in Susac syndrome. The study at large found these results: The number of individuals in the TCR sequencing and HLA analysis was acknowledged as relatively small. The CD4+ T cell repertoire of patients with Susac syndrome showed no detectable clonal expansion.

As to this clonotype: Its target antigen remains unknown. No base qualities exist here, and no much larger clone lies one base off it.

RNA was extracted using the RNeasy kit, and roughly 0.45 to 1 microgram was reverse transcribed with random hexamers. The immunoSEQ multiplex PCR assay, which covers 54 Vbeta and 13 Jbeta segments, was used to amplify TCR beta CDR3 regions. PCR amplification bias was corrected using a synthetic template baseline for primer optimization and computational correction. The paper's data handling went like this. Reads were assigned to V, D and J genes according to IMGT and analyzed in immunoSEQ Analyzer, with only productive sequences retained. To calculate clonality, Shannon entropy was normalized by log2 of the number of productive unique sequences and then subtracted from one. Public and private clones were assessed among the 100 most prevalent clones of each patient and control. A clone was defined as Susac-specific if it was absent from the healthy and MS cohorts, from some 980 published viral clones and from other ImmuneACCESS disease sequences. TCRdb trimmed the raw reads at Q25, called clones with MiXCR and kept productive beta chains. Identical CDR3 proteins give one entry, which carries the most common genes and DNA. The V and J calls and clone size come from TCRdb's table, not from the authors' own analysis. The sample records about 180,000 distinct CDR3 sequences, roughly 94% of which are singletons. 0.1% to 0.13% of the sample rests with the top ten.

Peripheral blood CD8+ and CD4+ T cells from healthy donors, Susac syndrome patients and multiple sclerosis patients were profiled using high-throughput TCR beta sequencing. The Susac syndrome patients fulfilled recently defined diagnostic criteria for either definite or probable disease. Bulk CD8+ and CD4+ T cells were purified by magnetic negative isolation, while CD8+ TEMRA cells were enriched using FACS. Blood was collected in EDTA tubes and processed within 24 hours, with PBMCs isolated through density gradient centrifugation. PBMCs intended for TCR sequencing were cryopreserved in liquid nitrogen and thawed later in a water bath at 37 degrees C. A purity of at least 90% was achieved for sorted or isolated CD4+, CD8+ and CD8+ TEMRA cells. Counted from cysteine to phenylalanine, this CDR3 has 15 amino acids. Just the 45-base CDR3 DNA is kept, in frame starting at base 1. CDR1 and CDR2 are drawn from the germline V gene (reference sequence): SEHNR, FQNEAQ. V is clipped by 5 bases and J by 2 bases, and the sequence between their germline boundaries is 14 bases long.

Sequencing used CD4+ T cells from PBMCs. The sequence derives from a human donor with Susac syndrome. The chain is encoded by TRBV7-9 joined to TRBJ2-3, with the D gene too uncertain to name. The encoded CDR3 is CASSPRLGLTDTQYF. The DNA sequence reads TGTGCCAGCAGCCCCCGGCTAGGGCTCACAGATACGCAGTATTTT.